These 5 T cell receptor beta chains share one sample of origin, sequenced in a study of T cell clusters in autoimmune cytopenias. Each sample's input was approximately 270 ng genomic DNA, 38,000 or so genome equivalents. TRB rearrangements were amplified by touch-down multiplex PCR with mixed TRB-A/B primers. TCRdb re-called the multiplex PCR reads and shows each CDR3 protein once, DNA omitted. Here the sample table reports approximately 11,000 distinct CDR3 sequences. These data were also reused for a study on T cell repertoires in aging, cancer and after chemotherapy.

The sample consisted of peripheral blood. The receptors originated from a human donor in good health.

CDR3 residues: CSARDRGGAGGYTF. The chain employs TRBV20-1 and TRBJ1-2; TCRdb names TRBD1, which stays unverified in the absence of DNA. The CDR3 has 14 amino acids. Germline-derived CDR1 and CDR2 are DFQATT and SNEGSKA (reference sequence).

The chain combines TRBV7-2 with TRBJ2-3; absent DNA, TCRdb's TRBD1 call cannot be checked. This CDR3 comprises 17 residues. Per germline, CDR1 SGHTA and CDR2 FQGNSA. This CDR3 reads CASSLTLPGFRGDTQYF.

According to its frequency, this clonotype is medium-sized (0.01 to 0.1%). The rearrangement links TRBV5-5 to TRBJ2-7; TCRdb designates TRBD1, a call that cannot be tested without DNA. The CDR3 runs to 16 residues. Germline CDR1 and CDR2: SGHKS and YYEKEE (reference sequence). This CDR3 reads CASSSALGGVRYEQYF.

The chain links TRBV6-5 to TRBJ1-5. Per germline, CDR1 MNHEY and CDR2 SVGAGI. CDR3 length: 14 residues. The CDR3 sequence: CASKAERGNQPQHF.

V and J are TRBV18 and TRBJ1-2. Germline CDR1 is KGHSH and CDR2 is LQKENI. The CDR3 loop spans 16 amino acids. The CDR3 loop is CASSLGELLANYGYTF.